The TCR beta chain described here comes from a study of patients and donors after allogeneic stem cell transplantation (TCRdb year 2020). Library preparation was by RT-PCR. The sample was run on a NextSeq 550. Clones were called with MiXCR by TCRdb after fastp trimmed the public reads at Q25, and only in-frame beta chains were retained. Rows matching on CDR3 protein sequence are summarized as one entry with the most common DNA and genes. This sample comprises about 960,000 distinct CDR3 sequences, about 20% of them detected only once. In total, the top ten clones hold around 6% of the sample. This clonotype was seen ten or more times. No antigen is known for it. There are no base qualities to consult, and no much larger clone falls within one base. Cut back by 7 bases and 6 bases, the V and J ends lie 13 bases apart. The germline V gene sets CDR1 to SQVTM and CDR2 to ANQGSEA. Reading from cysteine to phenylalanine, the CDR3 counts 12 amino acids. Just CDR3 DNA is preserved here, 36 bases in frame from base 1.

The specimen sequenced was blood, either unsorted or a sorted T cell fraction (not recorded which). In this chain, TRBV29-1 is recombined with TRBJ2-1; the D gene could be either TRBD1 or TRBD2, each agreeing at 5 bases. This TCR derives from a human donor who was either an allogeneic HSCT recipient or a stem cell or donor lymphocyte infusion donor (not recorded which). It is not recorded whose cells these are; they may come from a transplant donor. The DNA reads TGCAGCGGGGGGAGCTTCAGCAATGAGCAGTTCTTC. It translates to CSGGSFSNEQFF.